The 16 T cell receptor beta chains listed next were all sequenced from one sample in a study of T cells in localized non-small cell lung cancer. The protocol was immunoSEQ multiplex PCR, while the TCRdb copy is restricted to in-frame clones and leaves out a portion. The sample lists tens of thousands of clones; about 80% were seen once. Sequences were derived from PBMCs, sampled before any cancer treatment. The receptors stem from a man aged 35 to 69 with stage II lung adenocarcinoma.

The chain combines TRBV5-1 with TRBJ2-1; D possibly uses TRBD1 or TRBD2 (6 bases each). V was shortened by 4 bases and J by 7 bases, with 15 bases between the two germline ends. The CDR3 totals 14 residues. Germline CDR1 SGHRS, CDR2 YFSETQ. In nucleotides, the CDR3 is TGCGCCAGCAGCGGAGGGGCCCAGGGGAATGAGCAGTTCTTC. It is translated as CASSGGAQGNEQFF. The complete variable domain, with remaining parts taken from reference TRBV5-1 and TRBJ2-1, reads KAGVTQTPRYLIKTRGQQVTLSCSPISGHRSVSWYQQTPGQGLQFLFEYFSETQRNKGNFPGRFSGRQFSNSRSEMNVSTLELGDSALYLCASSGGAQGNEQFFGPGTRLTVL.

This chain's CDR3 is CASSPRGAEGYNEQFF. The DNA of the CDR3 is TGTGCCAGCAGCCCTCGGGGAGCCGAGGGATACAATGAGCAGTTCTTC. V gene TRBV9 combines with J gene TRBJ2-1, with D possibly matching TRBD2 (5 bases). Trimming removed 4 bases from V and 4 bases from J, with 18 bases in between. The CDR3 is made up of 16 amino acids. CDR1 SGDLS and CDR2 YYNGEE come from the germline V gene.

The chain employs TRBV9 and TRBJ2-2, with D possibly called TRBD1 or TRBD2 (6 bases each). The length of the CDR3 is 16 residues. Germline CDR1 and CDR2: SGDLS and YYNGEE. Trimming took 7 bases from V and 4 from J, leaving 20 bases between them. CDR3 sequence: CASLSGAGGGTGELFF. The CDR3 DNA follows: TGTGCCAGCTTGTCAGGGGCTGGGGGAGGCACCGGGGAGCTGTTTTTT.

The genes are TRBV6-6 and TRBJ2-2, with 7 nucleotides matching TRBD1. This CDR3 contains 16 residues. V was pared by 4 bases and J by 0 bases, with 5 bases of the junction left unmatched. Germline loops: CDR1 MNHNY, CDR2 SVGAGI (reference sequence). The CDR3 DNA follows: TGTGCCAGCAGTTTATCCGGGACAGCGAACACCGGGGAGCTGTTTTTT. It yields the protein CASSLSGTANTGELFF.

The chain is built from TRBV4-3 and TRBJ1-1; D gene ambiguous. This CDR3 is 14 amino acids long. The germline gives CDR1 LGHNA, CDR2 YSLEER. The germline V and J ends were trimmed by 0 bases and 0 bases, with 5 bases remaining between them. The CDR3 sequence is CASSQDWMNTEAFF. The CDR3 region has the DNA TGCGCCAGCAGCCAAGACTGGATGAACACTGAAGCTTTCTTT.

The CDR3 loop reads CASSLARGGVSDTQYF. The CDR3 DNA sequence: TGTGCCAGCAGCTTAGCCCGTGGGGGAGTATCCGATACGCAGTATTTT. The chain employs TRBV7-2 and TRBJ2-3; D could derive from TRBD1 or TRBD2 (5 bases each). Germline CDR1 is SGHTA and CDR2 is FQGNSA. There are 16 residues in the CDR3. V lost 0 bases to trimming and J lost 6 bases, with 16 bases between them. Drawing the rest from reference TRBV7-2 and TRBJ2-3, the complete variable domain is GAGVSQSPSNKVTEKGKDVELRCDPISGHTALYWYRQSLGQGLEFLIYFQGNSAPDKSGLPSDRFSAERTGGSVSTLTIQRTQQEDSAVYLCASSLARGGVSDTQYFGPGTRLTVL.

The chain combines TRBV7-8 with TRBJ2-2; 9 positions match TRBD2. The CDR3 contains 16 residues. Germline V gene sequence: CDR1 SGHVS, CDR2 FQNEAQ. V dropped 6 bases and J dropped 0; count of bases not matched to a gene: 5. In nucleotides, the CDR3 is TGTGCCAGCAGAACTAGCGGGCCTTCGAACACCGGGGAGCTGTTTTTT. Amino acid sequence: CASRTSGPSNTGELFF.

The chain recombines TRBV6-1 with TRBJ1-5; maybe TRBD1 (5 bases). V was clipped by 8 bases and J by 7 bases, with 15 bases between them. The CDR3 spans 13 residues. CDR1 and CDR2 (germline): MNHNS, SASEGT. CDR3 residues: CASASQGNQPQHF. In DNA form, the CDR3 reads TGTGCCAGCGCGAGTCAGGGTAACCAGCCCCAGCATTTT.

In DNA, the CDR3 is TGTGCCAGCCAGGGAGGAAACACCGGGGAGCTGTTTTTT. It encodes CASQGGNTGELFF. The chain recombines TRBV6-5 with TRBJ2-2, with D possibly matching TRBD2 (6 bases). V lost 8 bases to trimming and J lost 2 bases, with 9 bases between them. This CDR3 is built from 13 residues. CDR1 and CDR2 from the germline V gene are MNHEY and SVGAGI.

This clone was detected a few times. The rearrangement links TRBV4-2 to TRBJ1-1; possibly TRBD1 for D (5 bases). CDR1 is LGHNA and CDR2 is YNFKEQ in the germline V gene. The V end lost 3 bases, the J end lost 8 bases, and 10 bases lay between the germline ends. CDR3 length equals 12 residues. The CDR3: CASSHSGAEAFF. The CDR3 DNA reads as TGTGCCAGCAGCCATTCCGGGGCAGAAGCTTTCTTT.

This rearrangement joins TRBV7-8 to TRBJ2-3; D gene unclear. V shed 7 bases and J shed 5 bases, with 10 bases lying between them. This CDR3 is 12 amino acids long. Germline V lookup: CDR1 SGHVS, CDR2 FQNEAQ. The CDR3 coding sequence is TGTGCCAGCACTGAGTATTTAGATACGCAGTATTTT. Amino acid sequence: CASTEYLDTQYF.

This chain joins TRBV18 and TRBJ2-5; D is uncertain. Germline V gives CDR1 KGHSH, CDR2 LQKENI. Deletions cut 0 bases from V and 1 base from J, with 6 bases between. The CDR3 is made up of 14 amino acids. The CDR3, as DNA: TGTGCCAGCTCACCACCGGCTACCCAAGAGACCCAGTACTTC. It encodes CASSPPATQETQYF. Complete variable domain (other parts from reference TRBV18 and TRBJ2-5): NAGVMQNPRHLVRRRGQEARLRCSPMKGHSHVYWYRQLPEEGLKFMVYLQKENIIDESGMPKERFSAEFPKEGPSILRIQQVVRGDSAAYFCASSPPATQETQYFGPGTRLLVL.

The chain combines TRBV19 with TRBJ2-5; 8 bases fit TRBD1. Matching the DNA end better, TRBJ2-7 makes the J call doubtful. The length of the CDR3 is 15 residues. The germline gives CDR1 LNHDA, CDR2 SQIVND (reference sequence). The CDR3 protein is CASSPGSGGGYEQYF. The DNA of the CDR3 is TGTGCCAGTAGTCCCGGCTCAGGGGGCGGTTACGAGCAGTACTTC.

This chain uses TRBV10-3 with TRBJ1-3, with 7 bases that match TRBD1. This CDR3 region has 15 residues. V gave up 6 bases and J gave up 0 bases; unmatched junction bases: 5. CDR1 ENHRY and CDR2 SYGVKD come from the germline V gene. Here the CDR3 reads CAIRVTGRSGNTIYF. The CDR3 DNA reads as TGTGCCATCAGGGTGACAGGGCGCTCTGGAAACACCATATATTTT.

Only a few counts were recorded for this clone. This chain uses TRBV7-6 with TRBJ2-1; weak D call: TRBD2 (7 bases). V lost 11 bases, J lost 0 bases, and 14 bases lay in between. The germline gives CDR1 SGHVS, CDR2 FNYEAQ. This CDR3 is built from 14 residues. In DNA form, the CDR3 reads TGTGCCTCCCGGGGGGCGAGCTCCTACAATGAGCAGTTCTTC. This translates into CASRGASSYNEQFF.

The V gene is TRBV15, the J gene TRBJ2-5, with TRBD2 matching 9 bases. Germline V lookup: CDR1 LNHNV, CDR2 YYDKDF (reference sequence). The CDR3 is made up of 15 amino acids. Trimming at V came to 3 bases and at J to 5 bases, leaving 7 bases not matched to a gene. The DNA for the CDR3 is TGTGCCACCAGCAGGTTAGCGGGAGAGGGGGAGACCCAGTACTTC. It codes for CATSRLAGEGETQYF.